Below, 18 T cell receptor beta chains from the same sample are listed, as sequenced in a study of CD8+ T cells in alopecia areata. Once RNA had been extracted, it was reverse transcribed into cDNA to act as the sequencing template. The assay was immunoSEQ multiplex PCR, and TCRdb's table has in-frame clones only and misses some. There are about 120,000 clones in the sample; around two fifths occur only once, and 3.1% lies in the top ten. Specimen: CD4+ T cells sorted from blood. These TCRs come from a human donor with alopecia areata.

The chain uses TRBV7-8 and TRBJ2-1; TRBD2 aligns across 8 bases. The CDR3 consists of 16 residues. Germline V lookup: CDR1 SGHVS, CDR2 FQNEAQ. J was trimmed by 0 bases and V by 6 bases; bases with no gene match: 7. CDR3 residues: CASRRSGADSYNEQFF. The CDR3 DNA reads as TGTGCCAGCAGACGTAGCGGGGCCGACTCCTACAATGAGCAGTTCTTC.

This clone was picked up a small number of times. V is TRBV6-5 and J is TRBJ2-1; the match to TRBD1 covers 9 bases. Unmatched junction bases numbered 10, after V lost 6 bases and J lost 10 bases. Germline-derived CDR1 and CDR2 are MNHEY and SVGAGI. The CDR3 runs 14 residues. The DNA of the CDR3 is TGTGCCAGCAGCCGGGACAGGGAATCGGGAGAGCAGTTCTTC. Translating gives CASSRDRESGEQFF.

The rearrangement joins TRBV30 to TRBJ2-3, with D possibly matching TRBD2 (6 bases). The germline CDR1 and CDR2 sequences are GTSNPN and SVGIG (reference sequence). V was clipped by 5 bases and J by 0 bases, with 12 bases between them. This CDR3 is built from 14 residues. CDR3 nucleotide sequence: TGTGCCTGGTCACCCGGGGGTAGCACAGATACGCAGTATTTT. This translates into CAWSPGGSTDTQYF.

This chain connects TRBV11-3 to TRBJ2-1; tentative D call: TRBD1 (5 bases). This CDR3 comprises 14 residues. CDR1 and CDR2 from the germline V gene are SGHNT and YENEEA. Trimming shortened V by 1 base and J by 1 base, and 5 bases separated the two germline ends. CDR3 sequence (DNA): TGTGCCAGCAGCTTAGCAGGGTCCTACAATGAGCAGTTCTTC. Translated, it gives CASSLAGSYNEQFF. Filled out from reference TRBV11-3 and TRBJ2-1, the complete variable domain reads EAGVVQSPRYKIIEKKQPVAFWCNPISGHNTLYWYLQNLGQGPELLIRYENEEAVDDSQLPKDRFSAERLKGVDSTLKIQPAELGDSAVYLCASSLAGSYNEQFFGPGTRLTVL.

V and J are TRBV4-3 and TRBJ2-3, with 8 bases that match TRBD1. The trim removed 4 bases at V and 4 bases at J, leaving 7 bases unmatched. The germline V gene encodes CDR1 LGHNA and CDR2 YSLEER. This CDR3 is built from 15 residues. The CDR3 DNA sequence: TGCGCCAGCAGCCGGGACAGGAGATTTCCAGATACGCAGTATTTT. It specifies CASSRDRRFPDTQYF.

This clone was observed a handful of times. The CDR3 nucleotides are TGTGCCTGGGGGAAAGTAGGTGGCACGCAGTATTTT. It is translated as CAWGKVGGTQYF. The chain is built from TRBV30 and TRBJ2-3; D is unresolved. Per the germline V gene, CDR1 is GTSNPN and CDR2 is SVGIG (reference sequence). The CDR3 has 12 amino acids. Trimming took 5 bases from V and 9 from J, leaving 15 bases between them. The full variable domain, with the rest looked up from reference TRBV30 and TRBJ2-3, is SQTIHQWPATLVQPVGSPLSLECTVEGTSNPNLYWYRQAAGRGLQLLFYSVGIGQISSEVPQNLSASRPQDRQFILSSKKLLLSDSGFYLCAWGKVGGTQYFGPGTRLTVL.

This clone was recorded once. The chain employs TRBV5-4 and TRBJ2-5; perhaps TRBD2 as D (5 bases). The CDR3 runs to 14 residues. Germline V lookup: CDR1 SGHNT, CDR2 YYREEE (reference sequence). Trimming pared 0 bases from V and 6 bases from J, leaving 12 bases between. The CDR3 DNA reads TGTGCCAGCAGCTTGGATTCCGGGATAAAGACCCAGTACTTC. This sequence encodes CASSLDSGIKTQYF.

This clone was detected ten times or more. The chain couples TRBV19 to TRBJ2-6, with D tentatively TRBD1 (6 bases). Germline CDR1 LNHDA, CDR2 SQIVND (reference sequence). V gave up 11 bases and J gave up 0 bases, with 11 bases separating them. The CDR3 consists of 14 residues. The chain's CDR3 is CASDSSSGANVLTF. CDR3 coding DNA: TGTGCCTCGGACAGCAGCTCTGGGGCCAACGTCCTGACTTTC. The complete variable domain, with remaining parts taken from reference TRBV19 and TRBJ2-6, reads DGGITQSPKYLFRKEGQNVTLSCEQNLNHDAMYWYRQDPGQGLRLIYYSQIVNDFQKGDIAEGYSVSREKKESFPLTVTSAQKNPTAFYLCASDSSSGANVLTFGAGSRLTVL.

This clone was recorded a few times. This chain connects TRBV29-1 to TRBJ1-1, with a tentative D call TRBD1 (6 bases). Germline lookup yields CDR1 SQVTM and CDR2 ANQGSEA. The length of the CDR3 is 13 residues. V was pared by 4 bases and J by 1 base, with 10 bases between. The CDR3 nucleotides are TGCAGCGTTGTCACACAGGGGAACACTGAAGCTTTCTTT. Amino acids: CSVVTQGNTEAFF.

This clone was seen only a few times. V is TRBV7-2 and J is TRBJ2-1; D not resolved. CDR1 and CDR2 (germline): SGHTA, FQGNSA. V lost 1 base and J 10 bases, leaving 5 bases between the germline ends. This CDR3 is built from 11 residues. CDR3: CASSLGREQFF. CDR3 nucleotides: TGTGCCAGCAGCTTAGGAAGGGAGCAGTTCTTC.

This clone was detected only a few times. This sequence joins TRBV29-1 and TRBJ2-5; 8 bases match TRBD2. J was trimmed by 1 base and V by 4 bases; bases with no gene match: 11. This CDR3 is 16 amino acids long. Germline loops: CDR1 SQVTM, CDR2 ANQGSEA. The CDR3 here is CSVVGGGSSTQETQYF. The DNA for the CDR3 is TGCAGCGTTGTCGGGGGGGGAAGCTCGACCCAAGAGACCCAGTACTTC.

The chain joins TRBV27 to TRBJ2-7; perhaps TRBD2 as D (5 bases). There are 13 residues in the CDR3. Trimming cost V 1 base and J 7 bases, with 11 bases left between them. Germline assignment: CDR1 MNHEY and CDR2 SMNVEV (reference sequence). The CDR3 DNA reads TGTGCCAGCAGTTTATTGGACTCGGGGGAGCAGTACTTC. Protein product: CASSLLDSGEQYF.

The V call is TRBV7-9, the J call TRBJ2-3, with D perhaps TRBD1 (6 bases). There are 16 residues in the CDR3. With 5 bases removed from V and 6 bases from J, the gap between germline ends came to 21 bases. The germline CDR1 and CDR2 sequences are SEHNR and FQNEAQ (reference sequence). The CDR3 here is CASSPFGGGPPDTQYF. The CDR3 bases are TGTGCCAGCAGCCCCTTCGGTGGGGGCCCCCCGGATACGCAGTATTTT.

This chain uses TRBV27 with TRBJ2-2, with D perhaps matching TRBD1 (6 bases). The germline V gene encodes CDR1 MNHEY and CDR2 SMNVEV (reference sequence). V was cut by 2 bases and J by 4 bases, with 17 bases left in between. The CDR3 loop spans 17 amino acids. CDR3 coding DNA: TGTGCCAGCAGTTTACATGGACAGTTACTTGGCACCGGGGAGCTGTTTTTT. It encodes CASSLHGQLLGTGELFF.

The V and J genes are TRBV29-1 and TRBJ2-1; TRBD2 is a possible D gene (5 bases). Germline lookup yields CDR1 SQVTM and CDR2 ANQGSEA. The CDR3 is 11 residues long. V was pared by 5 bases and J by 9 bases, with 11 bases between. CDR3 sequence: CSVKRGGEQFF. The CDR3 region has the DNA TGCAGCGTTAAACGGGGTGGTGAGCAGTTCTTC.

This rearrangement joins TRBV2 to TRBJ2-5, with D unclear. Trimming cost V 6 bases and J 3 bases, with 5 bases left between them. CDR1 is SNHLY, CDR2 FYNNEI, per germline. CDR3 length equals 11 residues. The CDR3 protein is CASRDEETQYF. The CDR3 region has the DNA TGTGCCAGCAGGGACGAAGAGACCCAGTACTTC.

This clone was found a few times. The J gene is TRBJ2-7, the V gene TRBV28; possible D gene TRBD1, 5 bases. The CDR3 contains 15 residues. The V and J ends lost 2 bases and 3 bases respectively, with 14 bases between them. CDR1 and CDR2 (germline): MDHEN, SYDVKM. The CDR3 DNA sequence: TGTGCCAGCAGTTTAAATCCTCCAGGGTACTACGAGCAGTACTTC. It encodes CASSLNPPGYYEQYF.

The V call is TRBV7-2, the J call TRBJ2-2; D is possibly TRBD1 (5 bases). The V and J ends lost 5 bases and 7 bases respectively, with 17 bases between them. The germline gives CDR1 SGHTA, CDR2 FQGNSA. The CDR3 has 15 amino acids. CDR3 sequence reads: CASSHDWAQGGELFF. In DNA, the CDR3 is TGTGCCAGCAGCCACGACTGGGCCCAGGGCGGGGAGCTGTTTTTT.